This T cell receptor (beta chain) was retrieved from a study of cytomegalovirus exposure and HLA in healthy donors. Overall study: The approximately 120 validation repertoires used the same platform as the 650 to 750 first-cohort repertoires, a later analysis reported.

The CDR3 has 16 amino acids. Trimming removed 0 bases at V and 4 bases at J, with 16 bases between. Germline loops: CDR1 SGHDT, CDR2 YYEEEE. Whole-study results and caveats: Cytomegalovirus association was assigned to 150 to 200 TCR beta chains.

The donors were members of the approximately 120-subject validation cohort (separate from the roughly 670-subject first cohort). The data were produced by immunoSEQ multiplex PCR, yet TCRdb's version contains in-frame clones alone and is incomplete. The sample has 150,000 to 200,000 clones, more than 70% seen once. About this clone: Its matching antigen is unknown.

The chain carries TRBV5-6 and TRBJ1-1; D might be TRBD1 (5 bases). Source material: PBMCs. The sequence was collected from a woman younger than 30 in good health and CMV-seronegative. CDR3 sequence: CASSLGRVSPTTEAFF. In nucleotides, the CDR3 is TGTGCCAGCAGCTTGGGCAGGGTCTCACCTACCACTGAAGCTTTCTTT.